This TCR beta chain was identified during a study of cytomegalovirus exposure and HLA in healthy donors. Study overall: Earlier findings included over 90 million unique TCR beta sequences obtained from 180 million or so T cells.

General study findings and limits: The study listed roughly 160 cytomegalovirus-associated TCR beta chains. Looking again later, the authors saw that most CMV-associated TCR beta chains seemed HLA-restricted. V segments that were indistinguishable, TRBV6-2 and TRBV6-3 among them, were omitted from analysis.

There are a few counts of this clone. Its specificity is unknown. The PCR used 60 Vbeta and 13 Jbeta primers. Method: immunoSEQ multiplex PCR; TCRdb's copy keeps in-frame clones and lacks some. This sample has 100,000 to 150,000 clones; roughly 77% occur once, and the top ten carry 5% to 6%. CDR1 KGHSH and CDR2 LQKENI come from the germline V gene. Trimming pared 6 bases from V and 7 bases from J, leaving 20 bases between. The CDR3 covers 15 residues. The source is a man under 40 in good health and CMV-seronegative. Sequencing used PBMCs. J is TRBJ2-3 and V is TRBV18, with D maybe TRBD2 (6 bases). The CDR3 region is CASSSAVGGPNTQYF. The CDR3 region has the DNA TGTGCCAGCTCCTCGGCTGTGGGAGGCCCCAATACGCAGTATTTT.